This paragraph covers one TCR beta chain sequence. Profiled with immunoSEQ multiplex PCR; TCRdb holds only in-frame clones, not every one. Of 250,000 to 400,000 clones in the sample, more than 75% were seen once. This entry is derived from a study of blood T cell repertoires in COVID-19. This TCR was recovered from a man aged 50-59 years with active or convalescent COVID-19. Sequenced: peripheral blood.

The CDR3, as DNA: TGTGCCAGCAGCCATTCTAGCGGTAGAGGGAATACGCAGTATTTT. It specifies CASSHSSGRGNTQYF. V usage is TRBV3-1 (or the pseudogene TRBV3-2) and J usage is TRBJ2-3, with 7 bases lining up with TRBD2. The CDR3 consists of 15 residues. In germline, CDR1 is LGHDT, CDR2 YNNKEL (reference sequence). Trimming cost V 3 bases and J 7 bases; bases outside gene matches: 10.